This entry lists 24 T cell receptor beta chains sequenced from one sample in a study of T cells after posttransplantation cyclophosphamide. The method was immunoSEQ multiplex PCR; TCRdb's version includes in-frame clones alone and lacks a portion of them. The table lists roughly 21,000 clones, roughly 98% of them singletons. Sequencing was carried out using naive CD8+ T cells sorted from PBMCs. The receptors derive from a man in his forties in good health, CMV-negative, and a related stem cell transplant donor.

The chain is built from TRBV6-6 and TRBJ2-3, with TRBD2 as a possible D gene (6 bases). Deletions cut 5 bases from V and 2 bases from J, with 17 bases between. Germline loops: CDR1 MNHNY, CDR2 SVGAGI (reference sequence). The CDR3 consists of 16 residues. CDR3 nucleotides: TGTGCCAGCAGTCTCTTAGCGGAATCCTCCACAGATACGCAGTATTTT. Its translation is CASSLLAESSTDTQYF.

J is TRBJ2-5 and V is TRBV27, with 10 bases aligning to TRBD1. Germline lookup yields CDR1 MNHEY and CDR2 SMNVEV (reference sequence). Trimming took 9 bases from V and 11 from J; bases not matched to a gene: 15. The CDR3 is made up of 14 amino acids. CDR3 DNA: TGTGCCAGTAAATGGACAGGGGGAACAGTCGGGCAGTACTTC. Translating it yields CASKWTGGTVGQYF.

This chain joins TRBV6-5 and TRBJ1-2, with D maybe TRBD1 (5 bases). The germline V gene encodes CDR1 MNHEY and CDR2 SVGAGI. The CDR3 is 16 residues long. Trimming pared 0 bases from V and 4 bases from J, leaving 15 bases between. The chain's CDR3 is CASSYSLGDNFYGYTF. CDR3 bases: TGTGCCAGCAGTTACTCGCTAGGGGATAACTTCTATGGCTACACCTTC.

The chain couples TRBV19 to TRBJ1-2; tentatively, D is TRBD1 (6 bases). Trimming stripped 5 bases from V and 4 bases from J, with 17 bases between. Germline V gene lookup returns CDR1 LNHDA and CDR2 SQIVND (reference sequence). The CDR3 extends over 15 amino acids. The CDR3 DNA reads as TGTGCCAGTAGTCTCGAGGCGGCCAGGGGCTATGGCTACACCTTC. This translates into CASSLEAARGYGYTF.

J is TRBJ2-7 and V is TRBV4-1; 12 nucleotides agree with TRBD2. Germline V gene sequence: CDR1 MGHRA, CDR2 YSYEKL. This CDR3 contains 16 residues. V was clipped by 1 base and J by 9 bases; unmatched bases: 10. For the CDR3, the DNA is TGCGCCAGCAGCCAAGGACCTAGACTAGCGGGAGATAGGCAGTACTTC. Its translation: CASSQGPRLAGDRQYF.

CDR3 DNA sequence: TGTGCCAGCAGCCAACTACGGGACAGTGGAACTTTCTTT. The encoded protein is CASSQLRDSGTFF. This sequence joins TRBV4-2 and TRBJ1-1; 7 bases are shared with TRBD1. Germline assignment: CDR1 LGHNA and CDR2 YNFKEQ. The CDR3 covers 13 residues. With V trimmed by 2 bases and J by 12 bases, 9 bases remained unmatched.

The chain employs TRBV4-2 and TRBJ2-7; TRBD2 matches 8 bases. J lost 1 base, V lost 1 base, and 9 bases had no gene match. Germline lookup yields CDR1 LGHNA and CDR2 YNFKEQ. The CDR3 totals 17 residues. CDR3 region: CASSQAYERELSYEQYF. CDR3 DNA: TGTGCCAGCAGCCAAGCGTACGAGCGGGAGTTATCCTACGAGCAGTACTTC.

The CDR3 sequence: CASSSGQGPYEQYF. CDR3 DNA sequence: TGTGCCAGCAGTTCCGGACAGGGCCCTTATGAGCAGTACTTC. This chain uses TRBV27 with TRBJ2-7, with TRBD1 matching 8 bases. Per the germline V gene, CDR1 is MNHEY and CDR2 is SMNVEV (reference sequence). V lost 4 bases, J lost 7 bases, and 9 bases stayed unmatched. The CDR3 has 14 residues.

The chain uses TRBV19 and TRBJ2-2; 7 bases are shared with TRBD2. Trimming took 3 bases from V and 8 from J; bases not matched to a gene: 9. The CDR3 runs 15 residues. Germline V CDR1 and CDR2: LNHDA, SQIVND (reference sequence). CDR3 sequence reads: CASSIAAGVSGELFF. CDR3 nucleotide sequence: TGTGCCAGTAGTATTGCGGCGGGAGTATCTGGGGAGCTGTTTTTT.

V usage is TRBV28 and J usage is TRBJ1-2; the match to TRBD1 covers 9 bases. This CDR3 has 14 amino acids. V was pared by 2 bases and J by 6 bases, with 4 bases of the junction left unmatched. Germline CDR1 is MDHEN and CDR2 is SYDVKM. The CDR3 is CASSLLGQGNGYTF. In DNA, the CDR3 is TGTGCCAGCAGTTTACTGGGACAGGGTAATGGCTACACCTTC.

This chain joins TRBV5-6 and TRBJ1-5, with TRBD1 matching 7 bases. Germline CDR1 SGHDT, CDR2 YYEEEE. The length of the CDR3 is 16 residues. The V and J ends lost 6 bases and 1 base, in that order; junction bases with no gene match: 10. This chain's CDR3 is CASKSGQEPSNQPQHF. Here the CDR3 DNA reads TGTGCCAGCAAAAGTGGACAGGAGCCCAGCAATCAGCCCCAGCATTTT.

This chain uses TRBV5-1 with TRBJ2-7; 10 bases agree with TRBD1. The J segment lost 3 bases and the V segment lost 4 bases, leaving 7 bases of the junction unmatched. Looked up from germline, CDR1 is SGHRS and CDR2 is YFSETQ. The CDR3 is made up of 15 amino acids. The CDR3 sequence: CASSVGTGDSYEQYF. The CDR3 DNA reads TGCGCCAGCAGCGTCGGGACAGGGGATAGCTACGAGCAGTACTTC.

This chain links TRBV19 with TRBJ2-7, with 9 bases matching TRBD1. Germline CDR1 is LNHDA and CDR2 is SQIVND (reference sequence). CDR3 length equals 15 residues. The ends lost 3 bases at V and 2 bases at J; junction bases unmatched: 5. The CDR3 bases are TGTGCCAGTAGTATTGTTGGGACAGGGACCTACGAGCAGTACTTC. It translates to CASSIVGTGTYEQYF.

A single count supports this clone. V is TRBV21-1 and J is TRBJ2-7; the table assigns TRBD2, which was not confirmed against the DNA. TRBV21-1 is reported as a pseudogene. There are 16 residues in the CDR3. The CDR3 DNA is TGTGCCAGCAGCATACATCTAGCGGAAGATACCTACGAGCAGTACTTC. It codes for CASSIHLAEDTYEQYF.

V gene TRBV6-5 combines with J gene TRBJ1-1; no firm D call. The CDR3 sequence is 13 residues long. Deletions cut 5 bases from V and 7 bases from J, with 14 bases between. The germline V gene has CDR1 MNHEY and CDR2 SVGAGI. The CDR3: CASSLGMGDEAFF. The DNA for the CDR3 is TGTGCCAGCAGTCTGGGGATGGGAGATGAAGCTTTCTTT.

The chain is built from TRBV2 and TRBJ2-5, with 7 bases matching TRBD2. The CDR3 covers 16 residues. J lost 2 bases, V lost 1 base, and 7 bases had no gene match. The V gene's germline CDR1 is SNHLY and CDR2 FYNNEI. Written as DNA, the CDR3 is TGTGCCAGCAGTGAAGGGGGGGAGGGCCATCAAGAGACCCAGTACTTC. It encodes CASSEGGEGHQETQYF.

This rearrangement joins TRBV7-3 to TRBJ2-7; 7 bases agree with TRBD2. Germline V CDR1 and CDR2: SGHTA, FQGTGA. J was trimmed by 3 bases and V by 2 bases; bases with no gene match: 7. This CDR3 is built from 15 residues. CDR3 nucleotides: TGTGCCAGCAGCTTAGATCCGGGACTAATCTACGAGCAGTACTTC. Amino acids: CASSLDPGLIYEQYF.

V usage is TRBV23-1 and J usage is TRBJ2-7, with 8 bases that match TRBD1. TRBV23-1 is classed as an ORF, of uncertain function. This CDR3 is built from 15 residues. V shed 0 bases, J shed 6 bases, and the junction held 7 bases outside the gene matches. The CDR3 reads CASSQSRQGKSEQYF. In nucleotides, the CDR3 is TGCGCCAGCAGTCAATCGCGACAGGGGAAGTCCGAGCAGTACTTC.

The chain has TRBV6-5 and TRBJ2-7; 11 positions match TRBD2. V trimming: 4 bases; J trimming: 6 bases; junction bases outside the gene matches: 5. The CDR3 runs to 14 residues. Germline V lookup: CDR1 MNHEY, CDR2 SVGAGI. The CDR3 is CASSFGLAGTEQYF. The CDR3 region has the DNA TGTGCCAGCAGTTTCGGACTAGCGGGTACCGAGCAGTACTTC.

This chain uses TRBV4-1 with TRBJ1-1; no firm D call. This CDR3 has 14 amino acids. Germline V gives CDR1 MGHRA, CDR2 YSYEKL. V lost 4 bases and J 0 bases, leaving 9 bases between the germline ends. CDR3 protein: CASSLSEMNTEAFF. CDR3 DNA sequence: TGCGCCAGCAGCCTGAGTGAGATGAACACTGAAGCTTTCTTT.

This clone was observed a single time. CDR3 region: CASSPKAGGSLGIRNTF. The CDR3 DNA reads TGTGCCAGCAGCCCAAAAGCAGGGGGCTCTCTTGGGATAAGGAACACCTTC. J is TRBJ1-2 and V is TRBV7-6; 8 positions agree with TRBD1. CDR1 and CDR2 from the germline V gene are SGHVS and FNYEAQ. There are 17 residues in the CDR3. Trimming removed 5 bases from V and 12 bases from J; junction bases left unmatched: 23. Full variable domain (outside the CDR3, taken from reference TRBV7-6 and TRBJ1-2): GAGVSQSPRYKVTKRGQDVALRCDPISGHVSLYWYRQALGQGPEFLTYFNYEAQQDKSGLPNDRFSAERPEGSISTLTIQRTEQRDSAMYRCASSPKAGGSLGIRNTFGSGTRLTVV.

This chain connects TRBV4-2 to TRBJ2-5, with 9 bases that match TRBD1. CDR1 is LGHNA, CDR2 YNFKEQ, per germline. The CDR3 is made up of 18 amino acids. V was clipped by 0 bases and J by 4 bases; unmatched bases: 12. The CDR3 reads CASSQEGTGSQVVETQYF. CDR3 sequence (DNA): TGTGCCAGCAGCCAAGAAGGGACAGGGAGCCAAGTCGTAGAGACCCAGTACTTC.

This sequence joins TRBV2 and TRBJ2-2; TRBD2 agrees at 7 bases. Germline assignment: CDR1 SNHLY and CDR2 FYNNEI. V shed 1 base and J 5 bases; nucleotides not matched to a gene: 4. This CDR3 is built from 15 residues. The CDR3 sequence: CASSEVGGETGELFF. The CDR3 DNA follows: TGTGCCAGCAGTGAAGTGGGGGGGGAGACCGGGGAGCTGTTTTTT.

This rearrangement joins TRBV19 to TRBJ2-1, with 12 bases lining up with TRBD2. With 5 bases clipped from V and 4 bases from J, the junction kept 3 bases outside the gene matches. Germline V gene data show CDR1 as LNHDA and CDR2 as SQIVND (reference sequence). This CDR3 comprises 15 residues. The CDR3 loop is CASSLTSGGYNEQFF. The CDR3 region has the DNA TGTGCCAGTAGTTTGACTAGCGGGGGATACAATGAGCAGTTCTTC.